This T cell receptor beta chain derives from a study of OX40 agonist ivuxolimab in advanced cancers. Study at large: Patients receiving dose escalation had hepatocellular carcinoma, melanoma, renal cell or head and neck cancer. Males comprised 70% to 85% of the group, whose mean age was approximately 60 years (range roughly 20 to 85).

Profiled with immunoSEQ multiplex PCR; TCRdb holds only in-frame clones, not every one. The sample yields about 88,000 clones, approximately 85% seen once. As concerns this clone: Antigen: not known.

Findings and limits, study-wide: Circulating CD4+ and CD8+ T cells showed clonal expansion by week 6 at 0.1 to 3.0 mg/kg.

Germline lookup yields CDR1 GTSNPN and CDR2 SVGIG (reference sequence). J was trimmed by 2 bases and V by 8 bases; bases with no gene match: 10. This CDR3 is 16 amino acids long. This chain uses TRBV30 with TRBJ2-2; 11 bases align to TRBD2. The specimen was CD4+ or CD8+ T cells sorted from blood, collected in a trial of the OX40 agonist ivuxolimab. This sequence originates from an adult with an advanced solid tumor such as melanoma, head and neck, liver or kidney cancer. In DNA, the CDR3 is TGTGCCCGGGGGTTAGCGGGAGGGCCAAACACCGGGGAGCTGTTTTTT. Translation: CARGLAGGPNTGELFF.